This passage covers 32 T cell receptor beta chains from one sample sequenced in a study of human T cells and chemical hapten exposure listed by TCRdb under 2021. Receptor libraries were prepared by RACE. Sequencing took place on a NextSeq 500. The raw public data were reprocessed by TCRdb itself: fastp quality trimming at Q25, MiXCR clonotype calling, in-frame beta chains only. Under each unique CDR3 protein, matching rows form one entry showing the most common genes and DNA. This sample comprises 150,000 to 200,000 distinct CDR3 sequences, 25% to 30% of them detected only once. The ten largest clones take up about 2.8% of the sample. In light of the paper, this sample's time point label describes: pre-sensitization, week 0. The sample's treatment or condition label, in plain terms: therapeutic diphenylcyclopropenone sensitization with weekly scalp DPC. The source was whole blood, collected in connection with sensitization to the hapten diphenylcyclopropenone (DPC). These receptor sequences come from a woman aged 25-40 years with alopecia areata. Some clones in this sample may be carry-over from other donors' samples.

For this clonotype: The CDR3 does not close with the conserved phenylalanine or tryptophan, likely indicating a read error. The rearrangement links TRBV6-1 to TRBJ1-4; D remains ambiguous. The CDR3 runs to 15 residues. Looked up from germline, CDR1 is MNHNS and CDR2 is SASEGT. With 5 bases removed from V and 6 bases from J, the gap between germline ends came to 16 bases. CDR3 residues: CASSQTRGQYEKLFS. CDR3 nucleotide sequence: TGTGCCAGCAGTCAAACACGCGGCCAATATGAAAAACTGTTTTCT.

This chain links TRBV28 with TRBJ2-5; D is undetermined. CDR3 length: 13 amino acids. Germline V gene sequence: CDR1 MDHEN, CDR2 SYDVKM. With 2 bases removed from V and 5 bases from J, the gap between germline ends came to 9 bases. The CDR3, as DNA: TGTGCCAGCAGTTTAACGGCAGAGGAGACCCAGTACTTC. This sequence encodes CASSLTAEETQYF.

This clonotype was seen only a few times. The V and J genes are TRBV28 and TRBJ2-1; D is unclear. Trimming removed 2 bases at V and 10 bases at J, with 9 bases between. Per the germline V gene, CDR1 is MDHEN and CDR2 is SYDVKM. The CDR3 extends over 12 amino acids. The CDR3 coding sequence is TGTGCCAGCAGTTTAGGCGCTACGGAGCAGTTCTTC. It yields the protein CASSLGATEQFF.

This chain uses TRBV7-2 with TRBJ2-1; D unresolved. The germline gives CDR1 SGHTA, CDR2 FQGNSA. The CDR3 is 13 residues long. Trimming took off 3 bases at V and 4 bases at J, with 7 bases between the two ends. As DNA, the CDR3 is TGTGCCAGCAGCTTCGACTTATACAATGAGCAGTTCTTC. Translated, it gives CASSFDLYNEQFF.

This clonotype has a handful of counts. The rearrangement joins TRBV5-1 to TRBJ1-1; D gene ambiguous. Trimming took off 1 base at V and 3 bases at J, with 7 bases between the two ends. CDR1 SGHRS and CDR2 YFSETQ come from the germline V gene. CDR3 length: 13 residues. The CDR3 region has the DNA TGCGCCAGCAGCTTGCTGGAGGACACTGAAGCTTTCTTT. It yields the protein CASSLLEDTEAFF.

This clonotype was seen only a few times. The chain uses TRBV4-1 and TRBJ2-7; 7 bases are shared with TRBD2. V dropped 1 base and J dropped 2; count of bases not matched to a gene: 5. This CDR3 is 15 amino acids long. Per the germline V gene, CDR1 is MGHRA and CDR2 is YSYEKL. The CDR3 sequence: CASSQVAGAAYEQYF. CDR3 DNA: TGCGCCAGCAGCCAAGTAGCGGGCGCCGCCTACGAGCAGTACTTC.

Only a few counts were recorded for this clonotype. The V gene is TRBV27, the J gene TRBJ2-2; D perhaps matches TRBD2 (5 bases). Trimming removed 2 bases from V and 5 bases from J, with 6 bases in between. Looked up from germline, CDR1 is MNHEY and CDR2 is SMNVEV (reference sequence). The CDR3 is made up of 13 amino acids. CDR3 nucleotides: TGTGCCAGCAGTTTACAGCGGACCGGGGAGCTGTTTTTT. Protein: CASSLQRTGELFF.

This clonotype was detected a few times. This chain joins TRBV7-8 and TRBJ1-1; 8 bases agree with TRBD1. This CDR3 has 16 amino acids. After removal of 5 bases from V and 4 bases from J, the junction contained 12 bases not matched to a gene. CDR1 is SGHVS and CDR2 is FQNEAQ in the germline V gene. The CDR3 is CASSRLSGGAGTEAFF. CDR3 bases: TGTGCCAGCAGCCGCTTATCAGGGGGCGCAGGCACTGAAGCTTTCTTT. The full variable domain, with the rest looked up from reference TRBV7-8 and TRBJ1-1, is GAGVSQSPRYKVAKRGQDVALRCDPISGHVSLFWYQQALGQGPEFLTYFQNEAQLDKSGLPSDRFFAERPEGSVSTLKIQRTQQEDSAVYLCASSRLSGGAGTEAFFGQGTRLTVV.

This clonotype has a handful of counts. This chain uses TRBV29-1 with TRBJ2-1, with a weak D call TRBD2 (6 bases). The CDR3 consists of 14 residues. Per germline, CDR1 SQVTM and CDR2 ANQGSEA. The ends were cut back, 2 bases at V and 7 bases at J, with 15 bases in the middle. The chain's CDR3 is CSVENRGGVNEQFF. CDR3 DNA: TGCAGCGTTGAAAATAGAGGAGGGGTGAATGAGCAGTTCTTC.

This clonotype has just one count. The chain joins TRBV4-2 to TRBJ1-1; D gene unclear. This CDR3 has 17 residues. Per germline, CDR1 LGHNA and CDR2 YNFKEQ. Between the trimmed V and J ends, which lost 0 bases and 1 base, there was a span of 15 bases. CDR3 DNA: TGTGCCAGCAGCCAAGAGTCAACGTGGGCCCCGAACACTGAAGCTTTCTTT. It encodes CASSQESTWAPNTEAFF.

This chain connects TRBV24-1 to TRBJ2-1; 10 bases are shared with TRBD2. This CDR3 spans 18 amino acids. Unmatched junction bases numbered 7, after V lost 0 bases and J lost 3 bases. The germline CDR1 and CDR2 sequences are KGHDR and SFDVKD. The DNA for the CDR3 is TGTGCCACCAGTGATTTGTCTACTAGCGGGGCGCGCTACAATGAGCAGTTCTTC. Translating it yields CATSDLSTSGARYNEQFF.

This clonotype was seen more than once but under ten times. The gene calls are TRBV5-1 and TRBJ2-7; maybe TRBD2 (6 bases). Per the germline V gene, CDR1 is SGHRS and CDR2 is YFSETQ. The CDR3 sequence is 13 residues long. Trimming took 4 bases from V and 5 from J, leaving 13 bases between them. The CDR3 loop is CASSRGGNDEQYF. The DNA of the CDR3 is TGCGCCAGCAGCCGTGGGGGGAACGACGAGCAGTACTTC.

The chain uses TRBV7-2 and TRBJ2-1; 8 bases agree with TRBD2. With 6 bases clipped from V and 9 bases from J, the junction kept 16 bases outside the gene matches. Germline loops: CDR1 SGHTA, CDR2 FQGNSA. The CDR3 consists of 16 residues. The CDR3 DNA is TGTGCCAGCAGTACAACAACCGGGACTAGAGTTCTTGAGCAGTTCTTC. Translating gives CASSTTTGTRVLEQFF.

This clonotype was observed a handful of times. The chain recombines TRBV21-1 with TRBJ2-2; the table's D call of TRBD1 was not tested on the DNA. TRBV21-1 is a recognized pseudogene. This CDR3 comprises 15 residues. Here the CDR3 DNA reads TGTGCCAGCAGCAAAGTGGGGGCACTGACCGGGGAGCTGTTTTTT. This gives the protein CASSKVGALTGELFF.

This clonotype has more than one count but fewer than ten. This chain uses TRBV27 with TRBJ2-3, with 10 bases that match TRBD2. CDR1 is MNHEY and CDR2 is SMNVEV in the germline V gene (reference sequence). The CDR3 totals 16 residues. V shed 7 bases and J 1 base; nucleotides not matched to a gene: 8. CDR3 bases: TGTGCCAGCAAAACGTTAGCGGGAGGACGCACAGATACGCAGTATTTT. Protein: CASKTLAGGRTDTQYF.

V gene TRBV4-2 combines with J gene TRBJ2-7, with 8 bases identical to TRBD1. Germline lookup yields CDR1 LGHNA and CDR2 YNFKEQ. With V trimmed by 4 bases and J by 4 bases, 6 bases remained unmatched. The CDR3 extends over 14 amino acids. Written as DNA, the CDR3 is TGTGCCAGCAGCCCCTTGACAGGGGCTTACGAGCAGTACTTC. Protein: CASSPLTGAYEQYF.

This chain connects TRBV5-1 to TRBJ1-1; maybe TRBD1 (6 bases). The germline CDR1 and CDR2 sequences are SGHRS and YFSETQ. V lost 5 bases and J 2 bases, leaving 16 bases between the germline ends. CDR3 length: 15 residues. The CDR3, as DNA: TGCGCCAGCAGAATACAGGGAGGTAGTAACACTGAAGCTTTCTTT. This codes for CASRIQGGSNTEAFF.

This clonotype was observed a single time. CDR3 bases: TGTGCCACCAGTGCCAGGGTGACAAGCGGCCCCTACAATGAGCAGTTCTTC. Protein sequence: CATSARVTSGPYNEQFF. The chain is built from TRBV24-1 and TRBJ2-1; D possibly uses TRBD1 or TRBD2 (5 bases each). The CDR3 has 17 amino acids. Trimming removed 5 bases at V and 2 bases at J, with 18 bases between. CDR1 and CDR2 (germline): KGHDR, SFDVKD.

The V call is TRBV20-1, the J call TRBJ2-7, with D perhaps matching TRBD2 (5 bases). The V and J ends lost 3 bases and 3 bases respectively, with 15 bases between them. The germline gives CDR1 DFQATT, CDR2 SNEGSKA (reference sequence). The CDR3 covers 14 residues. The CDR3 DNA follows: TGCAGTGCTAGCCCCCCGGTAGCGATCTACGAGCAGTACTTC. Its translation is CSASPPVAIYEQYF.

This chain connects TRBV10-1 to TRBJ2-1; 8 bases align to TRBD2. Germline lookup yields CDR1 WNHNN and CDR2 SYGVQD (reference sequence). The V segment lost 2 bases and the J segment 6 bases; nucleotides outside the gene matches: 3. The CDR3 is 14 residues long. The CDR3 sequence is CASSETLAANEQFF. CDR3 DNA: TGCGCCAGCAGTGAGACACTAGCGGCCAATGAGCAGTTCTTC.

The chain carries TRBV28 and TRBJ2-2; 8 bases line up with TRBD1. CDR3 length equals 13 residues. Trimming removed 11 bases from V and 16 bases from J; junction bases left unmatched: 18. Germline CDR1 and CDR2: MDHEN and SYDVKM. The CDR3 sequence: CAGMLTGAVLPFF. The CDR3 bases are TGTGCCGGCATGCTGACAGGGGCCGTACTACCGTTTTTT.

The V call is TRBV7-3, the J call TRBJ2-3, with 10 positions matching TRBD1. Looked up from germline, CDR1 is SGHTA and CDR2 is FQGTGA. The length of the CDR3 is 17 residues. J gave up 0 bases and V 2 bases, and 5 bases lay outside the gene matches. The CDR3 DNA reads TGTGCCAGCAGCTTAGGGACAGGGGCTGCTAGCACAGATACGCAGTATTTT. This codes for CASSLGTGAASTDTQYF.

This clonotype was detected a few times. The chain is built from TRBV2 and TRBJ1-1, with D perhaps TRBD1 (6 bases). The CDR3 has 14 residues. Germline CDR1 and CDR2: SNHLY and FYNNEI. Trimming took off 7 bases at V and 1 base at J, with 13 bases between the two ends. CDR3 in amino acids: CASKTTGANTEAFF. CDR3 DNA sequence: TGTGCCAGCAAAACGACAGGAGCGAACACTGAAGCTTTCTTT. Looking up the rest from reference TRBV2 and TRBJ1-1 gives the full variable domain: EPEVTQTPSHQVTQMGQEVILRCVPISNHLYFYWYRQILGQKVEFLVSFYNNEISEKSEIFDDQFSVERPDGSNFTLKIRSTKLEDSAMYFCASKTTGANTEAFFGQGTRLTVV.

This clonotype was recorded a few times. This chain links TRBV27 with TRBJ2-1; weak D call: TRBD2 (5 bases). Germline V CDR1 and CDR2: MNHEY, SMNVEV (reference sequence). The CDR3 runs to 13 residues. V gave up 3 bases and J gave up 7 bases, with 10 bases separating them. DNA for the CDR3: TGTGCCAGCAGTTTCGGCCCGGGAAATGAGCAGTTCTTC. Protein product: CASSFGPGNEQFF.

The CDR3 coding sequence is TGTGCCAGCAGCACCCGACTAGCGGGCTACAATGAGCAGTTCTTC. It codes for CASSTRLAGYNEQFF. The J gene is TRBJ2-1, the V gene TRBV11-2; 10 bases are shared with TRBD2. The CDR3 totals 15 residues. The V gene's germline CDR1 is SGHAT and CDR2 FQNNGV. V was clipped by 5 bases and J by 3 bases; unmatched bases: 4. Drawing the rest from reference TRBV11-2 and TRBJ2-1, the complete variable domain is EAGVAQSPRYKIIEKRQSVAFWCNPISGHATLYWYQQILGQGPKLLIQFQNNGVVDDSQLPKDRFSAERLKGVDSTLKIQPAKLEDSAVYLCASSTRLAGYNEQFFGPGTRLTVL.

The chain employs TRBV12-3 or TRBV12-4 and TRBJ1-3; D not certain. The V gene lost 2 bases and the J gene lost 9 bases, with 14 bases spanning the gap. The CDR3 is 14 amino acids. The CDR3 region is CASSLLGFSGTIYF. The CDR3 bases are TGTGCCAGCAGTTTACTGGGCTTCAGCGGCACCATATATTTT.

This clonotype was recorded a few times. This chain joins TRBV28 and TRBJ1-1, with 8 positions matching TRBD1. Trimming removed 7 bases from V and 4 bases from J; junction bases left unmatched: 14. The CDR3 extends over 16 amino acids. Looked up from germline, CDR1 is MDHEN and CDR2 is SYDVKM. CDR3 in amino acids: CASIKGGTGPTTEAFF. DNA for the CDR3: TGTGCCAGCATTAAAGGGGGGACAGGACCGACCACTGAAGCTTTCTTT.

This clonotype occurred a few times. This CDR3 is CASSSPPDYGYTF. In nucleotides, the CDR3 is TGTGCCAGCAGTTCCCCACCAGACTATGGCTACACCTTC. The genes are TRBV28 and TRBJ1-2; D is ambiguous. From germline, CDR1 is MDHEN and CDR2 SYDVKM. This CDR3 region has 13 residues. Trimming shortened V by 4 bases and J by 3 bases, and 9 bases separated the two germline ends.

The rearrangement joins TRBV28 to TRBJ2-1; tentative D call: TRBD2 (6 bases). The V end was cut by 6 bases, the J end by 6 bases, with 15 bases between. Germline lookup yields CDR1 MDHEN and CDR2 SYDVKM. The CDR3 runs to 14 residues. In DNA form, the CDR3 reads TGTGCCAGCAGGTCCTCTTCCGGGGGCAATGAGCAGTTCTTC. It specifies CASRSSSGGNEQFF.

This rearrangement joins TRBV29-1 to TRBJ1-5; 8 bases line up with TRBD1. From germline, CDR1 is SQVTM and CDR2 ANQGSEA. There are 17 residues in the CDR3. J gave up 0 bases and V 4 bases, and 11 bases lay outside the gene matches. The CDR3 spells CSVATTGGVDSNQPQHF. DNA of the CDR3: TGCAGCGTTGCCACAACAGGGGGAGTTGATAGCAATCAGCCCCAGCATTTT.

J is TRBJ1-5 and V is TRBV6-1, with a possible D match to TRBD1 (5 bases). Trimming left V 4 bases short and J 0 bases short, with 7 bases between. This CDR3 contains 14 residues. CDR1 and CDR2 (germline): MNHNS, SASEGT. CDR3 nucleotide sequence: TGTGCCAGCAGTGGGGGGAATAGCAATCAGCCCCAGCATTTT. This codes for CASSGGNSNQPQHF.

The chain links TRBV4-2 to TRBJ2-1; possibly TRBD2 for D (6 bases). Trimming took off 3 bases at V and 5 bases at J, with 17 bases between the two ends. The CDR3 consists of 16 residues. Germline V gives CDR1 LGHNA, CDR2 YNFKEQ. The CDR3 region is CASSQTLAIKDNEQFF. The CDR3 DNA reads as TGTGCCAGCAGCCAGACACTAGCTATTAAAGACAATGAGCAGTTCTTC.